Listed below are T cell receptor beta chains from one sample, sequenced in a study of T cell responses to AZD1222 COVID-19 vaccine. Assay used: immunoSEQ multiplex PCR; TCRdb lists only in-frame clones, some missing. The table shows more than 80,000 clones, with under 95% occurring only once. The specimen comprised peripheral blood, sampled 28 days after the second AZD1222 dose. The receptors originated from an adult who received the AZD1222 COVID-19 vaccine. The CDR3 runs from the conserved cysteine through the conserved F or W. D genes are given only for firm matches. Expanded clones get a size class; other rows say once, few or many, or leave the size out.

clone_size d_call j_call v_call cdr3_nt cdr3_aa
NA NA TRBJ2-7 TRBV25-1 TGTGCCAGCTCCAGGGAGGGGGGTCCCACCTACGAGCAGTACTTC CASSREGGPTYEQYF
NA NA TRBJ1-4 TRBV28 TGTGCCAGCAGTCTGAAAGGAAAACTGTTTTTT CASSLKGKLFF
NA NA TRBJ2-3 TRBV14 TGTGCCAGCAGCCAAGATAAGTCGAGAGGGGCGCGGGATACGCAGTATTTT CASSQDKSRGARDTQYF
NA TRBD1 TRBJ1-5 TRBV19 TGTGCCAGCCGGGACAGGGGGTTTGATCAGCCCCAGCATTTT CASRDRGFDQPQHF
NA TRBD2 TRBJ2-7 TRBV5-8 TGTGCCAGCAGCCCACCCAGCGGGGGGCCTTCCTCCACCGAGCAGTACTTC CASSPPSGGPSSTEQYF
NA NA TRBJ1-2 TRBV7-2 TGTGCCAGCACCAAGGAGGGGGATTATGGCTACACCTTC CASTKEGDYGYTF
NA NA TRBJ2-1 TRBV10-3 TGTGCTGGGGGGGCTAACAATGAGCAGTTCTTC CAGGANNEQFF
NA TRBD1 TRBJ2-1 TRBV11-3 TGTGCCAGCAGCTCCCCGGGACAGGGTCGAAATGAGCAGTTCTTC CASSSPGQGRNEQFF
NA NA TRBJ1-3 TRBV7-9 TGTGCCAGCAGCTTCTCCTATGAGCACTCGTTCTCTGGAAACACCATATATTTT CASSFSYEHSFSGNTIYF
NA NA TRBJ1-2 TRBV6-5 TGTGCCAGCCGGGACTATGGCTACACCTTC CASRDYGYTF
NA TRBD2 TRBJ2-4 TRBV7-2 TGTGCCAGCAGCTCGCGACTAGCGGTAGCCAAAAACATTCAGTACTTC CASSSRLAVAKNIQYF
NA NA TRBJ2-3 TRBV5-1 TGCGCCAGCAGCTTGGGGAGTTGGGGGCTAGGGCAAGATTTT CASSLGSWGLGQDF
NA TRBD2 TRBJ2-1 TRBV7-3 TGTGCCAGCAGTCGATCAAGGACTAGCTCGGGTGAGCAGTTCTTC CASSRSRTSSGEQFF
NA NA TRBJ2-3 TRBV29-1 TGCAGCGTCCTACCCACGGGTCTATACGTCACAGATACGCAGTATTTT CSVLPTGLYVTDTQYF
NA TRBD2 TRBJ2-3 TRBV2 TGTGCCAGCAGTGAGGGAGCGGGGATTAGCACAGATACGCAGTATTTT CASSEGAGISTDTQYF
NA TRBD2 TRBJ2-1 TRBV7-6 TGTGCCAGCAGCTGGACGACTAGCGGGAGCGGTGAGCAGTTCTTC CASSWTTSGSGEQFF
NA TRBD1 TRBJ2-3 TRBV4-2 TGTGCCACCCTAGGACAGGGGCCAGATACGCAGTATTTT CATLGQGPDTQYF
NA TRBD1 TRBJ2-7 TRBV7-3 TGTGCCAGCAGCCTGACAGGGCCCAACTACGAGCAGTACTTC CASSLTGPNYEQYF
NA NA TRBJ1-1 TRBV7-9 TGTGCCAGCAGCTTAGGGGAGGTTGGAACTGAAGCTTTCTTT CASSLGEVGTEAFF
NA NA TRBJ2-3 TRBV28 TGTGCCAGCAGCCCAACGGTGGGGGAGGCAGATACGCAGTATTTT CASSPTVGEADTQYF
NA NA TRBJ2-1 TRBV9 TGTGCCAGCAGCGGAAGCGGGCCCTCCTACAATGAGCAGTTCTTC CASSGSGPSYNEQFF
NA NA TRBJ1-5 TRBV7-9 TGTGCCAGCAGCGGGGAGGGTGGCAATCAGCCCCAGCATTTT CASSGEGGNQPQHF
NA TRBD1 TRBJ2-7 TRBV9 TGTGCCAGCAGCCCGGGACAGGATTCCTACGAGCAGTACTTC CASSPGQDSYEQYF
NA NA TRBJ2-3 TRBV9 TGTGCCAGCAGCTCGAAGGGAGGCACAGATACGCAGTATTTT CASSSKGGTDTQYF
NA TRBD2 TRBJ2-1 TRBV6-5 TGTGCCAGCAGTTATTCCGGACTAGCGGACAATGAGCAGTTCTTC CASSYSGLADNEQFF
once NA TRBJ1-1 TRBV10-2 TGCGCCAGCAGTGAGGGGGGCAGGGGTATGAACACTGAAGCTTTCTTT CASSEGGRGMNTEAFF
NA NA TRBJ1-4 TRBV28 TGTGCCAGCAGTTTAGGAGGGAACAATGAAAAACTGTTTTTT CASSLGGNNEKLFF
NA TRBD1 TRBJ2-5 TRBV4-1 TGCGCCAGCAGCCCGATGGACAGGGTTTTGTACTTC CASSPMDRVLYF
few NA TRBJ2-7 TRBV4-1 TGCGCCAGCAGCCGTATTCCGAGCAGGGACGACGAGCAGTACTTC CASSRIPSRDDEQYF
once NA TRBJ2-7 TRBV14 TGTGCCAGCAGCCAAGGAGGACGCCGCGAGCAGTACTTC CASSQGGRREQYF
NA TRBD1 TRBJ1-5 TRBV5-1 TGCGCCAGCAGTCCAGGACAGGGGGAGAGCAATCAGCCCCAGCATTTT CASSPGQGESNQPQHF
NA NA TRBJ1-1 TRBV7-2 TGTGCCAGCAGCTTATTGGTGGCGACTCCAGTGAACACTGAAGCTTTCTTT CASSLLVATPVNTEAFF
NA TRBD1 TRBJ1-2 TRBV29-1 TGCAGCGTCCAGGACAGGGAGAGCTATGGCTACACCTTC CSVQDRESYGYTF
NA NA TRBJ1-3 TRBV4-3 TGCGCCAGCAGCAAAGAGGGGTCTGGAAACACCATATATTTT CASSKEGSGNTIYF
NA TRBD1 TRBJ2-5 TRBV27 TGTGCCAGCAGGACACATCCGCAGGGGGCGGGGGAGACCCAGTACTTC CASRTHPQGAGETQYF
NA NA TRBJ1-5 TRBV21-1 TGTGCCAGCAGCATTAGACTCCGGAGGGTTCAGCCCCAGCATTTT CASSIRLRRVQPQHF
once NA TRBJ1-1 TRBV11-2 TGTGCCAGCAGCTTAGCCAGTCCCACTGAAGCTTTCTTT CASSLASPTEAFF
NA NA TRBJ2-3 TRBV6-5 TGTGCCAGCAGTCTCCTCCGCACAGATACGCAGTATTTT CASSLLRTDTQYF
NA TRBD2 TRBJ2-1 TRBV10-2 TGCGCCAGCAGCCAGCTAGCGGGAGAATACAATGAGCAGTTCTTC CASSQLAGEYNEQFF
NA TRBD1 TRBJ1-5 TRBV5-1 TGCGCCAGCAGCTTGGGGACAGGGGGCAATCAGCCCCAGCATTTT CASSLGTGGNQPQHF
NA NA TRBJ1-1 TRBV9 TGTGCCAGCAGCGCGCTGGGGGGTAAGGGGAACACTGAAGCTTTCTTT CASSALGGKGNTEAFF
NA NA TRBJ2-1 TRBV28 TGTGCCAGCAGTTTGGCGGACAGTTACAATGAGCAGTTCTTC CASSLADSYNEQFF
NA TRBD1 TRBJ1-4 TRBV5-6 TGTGCCAGCAGCTCCAGACAGGGCCTTCCCCCTGAAAAACTGTTTTTT CASSSRQGLPPEKLFF
NA TRBD1 TRBJ2-5 TRBV28 TGTGCCAGCAGTCCTCAGGGGGCTGAGGAGACCCAGTACTTC CASSPQGAEETQYF
NA TRBD2 TRBJ2-7 TRBV14 TGTGCCAGCTCCGTATTTGGTAGCGGGAGGTACGAGCAGTACTTC CASSVFGSGRYEQYF
few TRBD1 TRBJ1-5 TRBV10-2 TGCGCCAGCGCGACAGGGGGTTCGCCCCAGCATTTT CASATGGSPQHF
NA NA TRBJ1-5 TRBV14 TGTGCCAGCACCGGGGGAACCGCTCAGCCCCAGCATTTT CASTGGTAQPQHF
NA NA TRBJ1-2 TRBV24-1 TGTGCCACCAGTGATGGAGACATTGGCTACACCTTC CATSDGDIGYTF
NA NA TRBJ2-1 TRBV28 TGTGCCAGCAGTCCGCACCCCCCAGGGAATGAGCAGTTCTTC CASSPHPPGNEQFF
NA NA TRBJ1-3 TRBV4-3 TGCGCCAGCAGTGGAAGCGCCACCCGATACCTTAGCTCTGGAAACACCATATATTTT CASSGSATRYLSSGNTIYF
NA NA TRBJ1-5 TRBV28 TGTGCCAGCAGTCCAGAGGAGGCCCTCCTCGGTTTGGGCAATCAGCCCCAGCATTTT CASSPEEALLGLGNQPQHF
NA NA TRBJ1-2 TRBV5-1 TGCGCCAGCGGGACTGGCCAACGCTATGGCTACACCTTC CASGTGQRYGYTF
NA NA TRBJ2-3 TRBV27 TGTGCCAGCAGTCTGCAGGGGCCGGTAACCACAGATACGCAGTATTTT CASSLQGPVTTDTQYF
NA NA TRBJ1-5 TRBV10-1 TGCGCCAGCAGTGGGACAAAACAGCCCCAGCATTTT CASSGTKQPQHF
NA NA TRBJ2-7 TRBV6-5 TGTGCCAGCAGTTACATGGGGATCGATAACTACGAGCAGTACTTC CASSYMGIDNYEQYF
NA NA TRBJ2-2 TRBV5-4 TGTGCCAGCAGCTTGGGATCATCGTTCACCGGGGAGCTGTTTTTT CASSLGSSFTGELFF
NA NA TRBJ2-1 TRBV7-9 TGTGCCAGCAGCTTAGGGGTAGACGATGAGCAGTTCTTC CASSLGVDDEQFF
NA TRBD2 TRBJ2-2 TRBV19 TGTGCCAGTAGTAGGGGACTAGCGGGAGGGACGAACACCGGGGAGCTGTTTTTT CASSRGLAGGTNTGELFF
NA NA TRBJ2-1 TRBV6-4 TGTGCCAGCAGTGACTGGACAGCCTACAATGAGCAGTTCTTC CASSDWTAYNEQFF